Presented here are 18 T cell receptor beta chains from one specimen sequenced in a study of blood T cell repertoires in COVID-19 (dated by TCRdb to about 2020). Libraries were prepared through the immunoSEQ multiplex PCR assay. In its TCRdb copy, this immuneACCESS table keeps in-frame sequences only and misses some clones. Where compared with another copy, unresolved V genes explain less than half of these, and the others have no known cause. The sample includes under 70,000 clones, with over 75% observed a single time. In total, the top ten clones hold roughly 18% of the sample. Source material: peripheral blood. Receptor source: a man aged 55-75 years with acute or convalescent COVID-19.

This clone was seen a handful of times. The chain employs TRBV5-1 and TRBJ2-7; TRBD1 agrees at 7 bases. With V trimmed by 4 bases and J by 2 bases, 6 bases remained unmatched. The CDR3 is made up of 14 amino acids. Germline CDR1 and CDR2: SGHRS and YFSETQ. The CDR3 nucleotides are TGCGCCAGCAGCCCCGGGACAGTTGCCTACGAGCAGTACTTC. Its protein is CASSPGTVAYEQYF.

The rearrangement uses TRBV5-1 and TRBJ2-2; 9 nucleotides line up with TRBD1. The CDR3 has 16 amino acids. V gave up 4 bases and J gave up 1 base; unmatched junction bases: 5. CDR1 SGHRS and CDR2 YFSETQ come from the germline V gene. The CDR3 protein is CASSPGQGMNTGELFF. The CDR3 coding sequence is TGCGCCAGCAGCCCTGGACAGGGGATGAACACCGGGGAGCTGTTTTTT.

The chain combines TRBV10-3 with TRBJ1-1; D is perhaps TRBD1 (6 bases). Germline V CDR1 and CDR2: ENHRY, SYGVKD. V shed 6 bases and J shed 1 base, with 9 bases lying between them. The CDR3 has 13 residues. CDR3 protein: CAISSDRNTEAFF. The CDR3, as DNA: TGTGCCATCAGCTCGGACAGGAACACTGAAGCTTTCTTT.

The rearrangement links TRBV4-3 to TRBJ2-1; TRBD2 matches at 7 bases. The CDR3 totals 14 residues. Trimming at V came to 6 bases and at J to 8 bases, leaving 10 bases not matched to a gene. Germline V gives CDR1 LGHNA, CDR2 YSLEER. The CDR3 sequence is CASRAGGGSDEQFF. For the CDR3, the DNA is TGCGCCAGCAGAGCGGGTGGCGGGAGTGATGAGCAGTTCTTC.

The chain couples TRBV4-3 to TRBJ2-2; 10 positions agree with TRBD2. Germline lookup yields CDR1 LGHNA and CDR2 YSLEER. This CDR3 is 18 amino acids long. The ends lost 2 bases at V and 3 bases at J; junction bases unmatched: 9. The CDR3 loop reads CASSQLRLAGDDTGELFF. DNA for the CDR3: TGCGCCAGCAGCCAACTTAGGCTAGCGGGAGATGACACCGGGGAGCTGTTTTTT.

The chain uses TRBV5-1 and TRBJ2-5; 9 bases are shared with TRBD2. CDR1 is SGHRS and CDR2 is YFSETQ in the germline V gene. J lost 1 base, V lost 3 bases, and 1 base had no gene match. This CDR3 region has 14 residues. In DNA, the CDR3 is TGCGCCAGCAGCTCGGGACTAGCCCAAGAGACCCAGTACTTC. Protein sequence: CASSSGLAQETQYF.

The chain couples TRBV6-4 to TRBJ2-1; perhaps TRBD2 as D (6 bases). The CDR3 runs 16 residues. Trimming removed 5 bases from V and 2 bases from J, with 16 bases in between. Germline CDR1 and CDR2: MRHNA and SNTAGT. The CDR3 protein is CASSPRGGKTYNEQFF. The CDR3 DNA sequence: TGTGCCAGCAGTCCCCGGGGCGGGAAAACCTACAATGAGCAGTTCTTC.

V and J are TRBV2 and TRBJ2-1; TRBD1 matches 9 bases. This CDR3 region has 13 residues. Trimming took 7 bases from V and 7 from J; bases not matched to a gene: 5. CDR1 and CDR2 (germline): SNHLY, FYNNEI. Here the CDR3 reads CASNTGGVNEQFF. DNA of the CDR3: TGTGCCAGCAATACAGGGGGCGTAAATGAGCAGTTCTTC.

This clone was counted a single time. J is TRBJ2-3 and V is TRBV5-5; the D gene is possibly TRBD1 (6 bases). This CDR3 contains 13 residues. Per germline, CDR1 SGHKS and CDR2 YYEKEE (reference sequence). V lost 3 bases to trimming and J lost 7 bases, with 12 bases between them. The DNA for the CDR3 is TGTGCCAGCAGCTCGACAGGCGCAAATACGCAGTATTTT. This encodes CASSSTGANTQYF.

The CDR3 nucleotides are TGTGCCAGCAGCGTAGATCCCCGTGGGGCTTCGAATGGCTACACCTTC. Its protein product is CASSVDPRGASNGYTF. The rearrangement joins TRBV9 to TRBJ1-2; D may be TRBD1 (5 bases). Germline CDR1 reads SGDLS; CDR2 reads YYNGEE. V lost 0 bases and J 6 bases, leaving 18 bases between the germline ends. The CDR3 extends over 16 amino acids.

The V call is TRBV6-5, the J call TRBJ1-2; D is ambiguous. This CDR3 has 11 residues. Trimming pared 7 bases from V and 3 bases from J, leaving 6 bases between. Per germline, CDR1 MNHEY and CDR2 SVGAGI. CDR3 protein: CASKGDYGYTF. CDR3 sequence (DNA): TGTGCCAGCAAAGGAGACTATGGCTACACCTTC.

CDR3 DNA sequence: TGTGCCAGCAGACTCGGACAGGGAAGGGCTGAAGCTTTCTTT. This codes for CASRLGQGRAEAFF. The chain joins TRBV27 to TRBJ1-1; 8 nucleotides match TRBD1. The V gene end was trimmed by 6 bases and the J gene end by 6 bases; junction bases not matched to a gene: 9. The CDR3 is 14 amino acids. CDR1 and CDR2 (germline): MNHEY, SMNVEV (reference sequence).

The CDR3 bases are TGTGCCAGCAGCCGGACGGGACTAGCGGGACATGAGACCCAGTACTTC. It yields the protein CASSRTGLAGHETQYF. The chain uses TRBV3-1 (or the pseudogene TRBV3-2) and TRBJ2-5, with 13 bases matching TRBD2. The CDR3 length is 16 residues. After removal of 4 bases from V and 5 bases from J, the junction contained 7 bases not matched to a gene. CDR1 LGHDT and CDR2 YNNKEL come from the germline V gene (reference sequence).

The chain combines TRBV18 with TRBJ1-1; unclear D gene. Trimming stripped 4 bases from V and 3 bases from J, with 12 bases between. CDR1 is KGHSH and CDR2 is LQKENI in the germline V gene. The CDR3 is 14 residues long. The CDR3 loop is CASSQKAAHTEAFF. CDR3 nucleotide sequence: TGTGCCAGCTCACAAAAGGCGGCTCACACTGAAGCTTTCTTT.

The genes are TRBV11-3 and TRBJ2-2; D might be TRBD1 (5 bases). Trimming cost V 6 bases and J 1 base, with 18 bases left between them. From germline, CDR1 is SGHNT and CDR2 YENEEA. The CDR3 contains 17 residues. The CDR3 bases are TGTGCCAGCAGGCATACCGACAGATGGAAGAACACCGGGGAGCTGTTTTTT. Its protein is CASRHTDRWKNTGELFF.

The chain carries TRBV11-3 and TRBJ2-7; 9 nucleotides align to TRBD2. The CDR3 covers 13 residues. Germline loops: CDR1 SGHNT, CDR2 YENEEA. With V trimmed by 5 bases and J by 7 bases, 6 bases remained unmatched. The CDR3 DNA is TGTGCCAGCAGCGAGGCTGCGGGGGGGGAGCAGTACTTC. Residues: CASSEAAGGEQYF.

The chain couples TRBV5-1 to TRBJ2-4; TRBD1 agrees at 9 bases. CDR1 and CDR2 from the germline V gene are SGHRS and YFSETQ. CDR3 length: 16 residues. V shed 3 bases and J 5 bases; nucleotides not matched to a gene: 9. In nucleotides, the CDR3 is TGCGCCAGCAGCTCAACAGGGGGCGCTGGGGAAAACATTCAGTACTTC. Its protein is CASSSTGGAGENIQYF.

This clone showed up just a few times. The genes are TRBV5-1 and TRBJ1-1; maybe TRBD1 (6 bases). CDR3 length equals 14 residues. Germline V gene lookup returns CDR1 SGHRS and CDR2 YFSETQ. V lost 3 bases and J 4 bases, leaving 13 bases between the germline ends. CDR3 coding DNA: TGCGCCAGCAGCTGGGGGCGGAGAGGCACTGAAGCTTTCTTT. Protein sequence: CASSWGRRGTEAFF.